This passage covers 10 T cell receptor beta chains from one sample sequenced in a study of immune characterization of retroperitoneal liposarcoma. TCRdb re-derived calls from the PCR reads in MiXCR, one entry per CDR3 protein. The table includes roughly 9,300 distinct CDR3 sequences, approximately 35% detected once. Sequenced: tumor tissue. The receptors stem from a male donor with retroperitoneal liposarcoma.

This clonotype was counted at least ten times. For the CDR3, the DNA is TGTGCCAGCAGTAGCTTTAGCGGCCTCTCCTACAATGAGCAGTTCTTC. Its protein is CASSSFSGLSYNEQFF. The genes are TRBV12-3 or TRBV12-4 and TRBJ2-1, with D perhaps TRBD2 (6 bases). CDR3 length equals 16 residues. V dropped 5 bases and J dropped 0 bases, with 14 bases sitting between them.

This clonotype was recorded a few times. The chain combines TRBV6-1 with TRBJ2-1; the D gene is possibly TRBD1 (5 bases). The CDR3 has 13 amino acids. Germline loops: CDR1 MNHNS, CDR2 SASEGT. Trimming left V 7 bases short and J 1 base short, with 8 bases between. CDR3 loop: CASKRGSYNEQFF. In DNA form, the CDR3 reads TGTGCCAGCAAAAGGGGTTCCTACAATGAGCAGTTCTTC.

V is TRBV20-1 and J is TRBJ2-4, with 11 bases identical to TRBD2. The CDR3 is made up of 16 amino acids. From germline, CDR1 is DFQATT and CDR2 SNEGSKA (reference sequence). V lost 2 bases and J lost 1; bases outside the gene matches: 4. Written as DNA, the CDR3 is TGCAGTGCTAGACCGATAGCGGGAGGGGCCAAAAACATTCAGTACTTC. Its translation is CSARPIAGGAKNIQYF.

This chain uses TRBV12-3 or TRBV12-4 with TRBJ2-5; the match to TRBD2 covers 13 bases. The CDR3 spans 16 residues. Trimming cost V 5 bases and J 11 bases; bases outside gene matches: 14. CDR3 residues: CASSTPGLAGIVEQYF. The CDR3 DNA follows: TGTGCCAGCAGTACCCCGGGACTAGCGGGGATTGTTGAGCAGTACTTC.

This clonotype was seen a handful of times. The rearrangement joins TRBV7-3 to TRBJ2-3, with D unresolved. This CDR3 spans 14 amino acids. Looked up from germline, CDR1 is SGHTA and CDR2 is FQGTGA. V dropped 2 bases and J dropped 6 bases, with 12 bases sitting between them. CDR3 amino acids: CASSLSGRADTQYF. As DNA, the CDR3 is TGTGCCAGCAGCTTATCGGGCCGGGCGGATACGCAGTATTTT.

This clonotype was seen a few times. V and J are TRBV7-2 and TRBJ2-1; TRBD1 is a possible D gene (6 bases). V lost 5 bases and J lost 7, with 12 bases in between. The CDR3 is 13 residues long. Germline loops: CDR1 SGHTA, CDR2 FQGNSA. DNA for the CDR3: TGTGCCAGCAGCCCGCGACAGGCTAATGAGCAGTTCTTC. Translating gives CASSPRQANEQFF.

This clonotype was seen a handful of times. V usage is TRBV6-1 and J usage is TRBJ2-7, with D possibly TRBD2 on 5 matching bases. The germline CDR1 and CDR2 sequences are MNHNS and SASEGT. This CDR3 has 13 amino acids. V was pared by 8 bases and J by 6 bases, with 17 bases between. The DNA for the CDR3 is TGTGCCAGCGAGACCGCCTTAGCGAGCGAGCAGTACTTC. Protein sequence: CASETALASEQYF.

This clonotype is termed medium-sized. The rearrangement uses TRBV6-2 or TRBV6-3 and TRBJ2-5; 9 positions agree with TRBD2. From germline, CDR1 is MNHEY and CDR2 SVGEGT. Trimming took 8 bases from V and 4 from J; bases not matched to a gene: 8. This CDR3 is built from 14 residues. The CDR3 nucleotides are TGTGCCAGCTTACGCGGGGGGGCTGGAGAGACCCAGTACTTC. Amino acids: CASLRGGAGETQYF.

This clonotype was seen more than once but under ten times. This sequence joins TRBV6-1 and TRBJ2-2; D is unresolved. This CDR3 is 12 amino acids long. The germline V gene has CDR1 MNHNS and CDR2 SASEGT. The CDR3, as DNA: TGTGCTTGTAGGGCTGGGACCGGGGAGCTGTTTTTT. It codes for CACRAGTGELFF.

The chain recombines TRBV6-1 with TRBJ2-5; 8 nucleotides match TRBD2. Germline values: CDR1 MNHNS, CDR2 SASEGT. This CDR3 contains 14 residues. The V gene end was trimmed by 3 bases and the J gene end by 11 bases; junction bases not matched to a gene: 11. The CDR3 coding sequence is TGTGCCAGCAGTGAGAGCGGGGGTGTCAATGAGCAGTACTTC. This gives the protein CASSESGGVNEQYF.